The 3 T cell receptor beta chains presented below share a single source sample, sequenced in a study of OX40 agonist ivuxolimab in advanced cancers. TCRdb's copy holds only in-frame clones and misses some; the assay was immunoSEQ multiplex PCR. The profile shows some 85,000 clones, around nine tenths of them singletons. Sample: CD4+ or CD8+ T cells sorted from blood, taken in a trial of the OX40 agonist ivuxolimab. The receptors come from an adult with an advanced solid tumor such as melanoma, head and neck, liver or kidney cancer.

The chain recombines TRBV2 with TRBJ1-1, with D maybe TRBD1 (5 bases). Trimming removed 2 bases from V and 0 bases from J, with 10 bases in between. The CDR3 loop spans 15 amino acids. CDR1 and CDR2 from the germline V gene are SNHLY and FYNNEI. The CDR3 is CASSERRGVNTEAFF. CDR3 coding DNA: TGTGCCAGCAGTGAACGTAGGGGCGTGAACACTGAAGCTTTCTTT.

The V gene is TRBV7-6, the J gene TRBJ2-7, with 8 nucleotides matching TRBD1. Trimming removed 5 bases from V and 6 bases from J; junction bases left unmatched: 9. This CDR3 region has 14 residues. The germline V gene has CDR1 SGHVS and CDR2 FNYEAQ. The CDR3, as DNA: TGTGCCAGCAGCCTAACGGACAGGGATGGCGAGCAGTACTTC. Amino acid sequence: CASSLTDRDGEQYF.

This chain uses TRBV6-6 with TRBJ1-2; D remains unclear. The CDR3 is 14 amino acids. V dropped 2 bases and J dropped 10 bases, with 17 bases sitting between them. Germline-derived CDR1 and CDR2 are MNHNY and SVGAGI (reference sequence). For the CDR3, the DNA is TGTGCCAGCAGTTACCAGGCGTTGGCTGCTGACTACACCTTC. Translating gives CASSYQALAADYTF.